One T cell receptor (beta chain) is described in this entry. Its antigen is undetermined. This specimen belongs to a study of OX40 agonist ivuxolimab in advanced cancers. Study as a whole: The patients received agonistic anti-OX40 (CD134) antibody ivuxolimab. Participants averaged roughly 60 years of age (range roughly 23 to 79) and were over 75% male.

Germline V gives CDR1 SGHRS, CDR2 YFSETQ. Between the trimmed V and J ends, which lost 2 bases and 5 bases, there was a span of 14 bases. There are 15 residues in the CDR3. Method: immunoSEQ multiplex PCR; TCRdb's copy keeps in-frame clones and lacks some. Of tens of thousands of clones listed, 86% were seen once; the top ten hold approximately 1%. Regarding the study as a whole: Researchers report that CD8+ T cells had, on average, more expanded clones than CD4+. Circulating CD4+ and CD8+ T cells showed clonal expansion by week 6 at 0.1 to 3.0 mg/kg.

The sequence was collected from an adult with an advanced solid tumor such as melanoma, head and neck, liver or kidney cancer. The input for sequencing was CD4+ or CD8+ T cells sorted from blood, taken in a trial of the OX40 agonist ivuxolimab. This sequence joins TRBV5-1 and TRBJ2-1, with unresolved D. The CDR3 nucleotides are TGCGCCAGCAGCTTCGAACTAAGAAGTAACAATGAGCAGTTCTTC. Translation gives CASSFELRSNNEQFF.